This T cell receptor beta chain appears in the sequencing data of a study of blood T cells in healthy people across ages. Trimming pared 8 bases from V and 4 bases from J, leaving 11 bases between. This CDR3 region has 12 residues. Alongside a J-beta primer mix, a sample-barcoded 5' primer served in a second PCR lasting about 6 to 12 cycles. TCRdb analysed the 5' RACE reads with MiXCR anew, one entry per CDR3 protein. Here the sample spans 700,000 to 850,000 distinct CDR3 sequences, 35% to 40% being singletons. Findings and limits, study-wide: Naive CD4+ cell counts and diversity both ran higher in long-lived than in aged donors. Older age went with lower TCR beta diversity per million T cells, in a roughly linear way.

Of note for this clonotype: What it binds is not known.

This chain connects TRBV12-3 or TRBV12-4 to TRBJ1-1; unclear D gene. The receptor was derived from a man aged 18 to 29 in good health. Material for sequencing was blood. The CDR3 spells CASEAGSTEAFF. The CDR3 region has the DNA TGTGCCAGCGAAGCGGGCAGCACTGAAGCTTTCTTT.